This record concerns one T cell receptor beta chain sequence. Generated by immunoSEQ multiplex PCR, the TCRdb table keeps only in-frame clones and is missing some. The table records 70,000 to 90,000 clones, 94% of them present only once. The sample originates from a study of control samples from healthy donors and cancer patients. Germline V CDR1 and CDR2: LNHNV, YYDKDF (reference sequence). The V end lost 0 bases, the J end lost 4 bases, and 12 bases lay between the germline ends. The CDR3 sequence is 16 residues long. Sequencing was done on a sample of blood. The V and J genes are TRBV15 and TRBJ1-4, with D tentatively TRBD1 (5 bases). This TCR derives from a woman between 35 and 50 years old in good health. CDR3 in amino acids: CATSRESAGNNEKLFF. CDR3 in DNA: TGTGCCACCAGCAGAGAGTCAGCAGGGAATAATGAAAAACTGTTTTTT.